A selection of T cell receptor beta chains follows, all from one sample in a study of blood T cell repertoires in COVID-19. The protocol was immunoSEQ multiplex PCR, while the TCRdb copy is restricted to in-frame clones and leaves out a portion. Counted here are a few hundred thousand clones, around 86% occurring once; the ten biggest clones make up around 4.4%. Specimen: PBMCs or T cells enriched from blood (not recorded which). These receptors were collected from a woman in her thirties or forties with acute COVID-19. Each CDR3 is given with its conserved first and last residue.

CDR3 length: 16
V gene: TRBV5-1
CDR3 protein: CASSLRTGGLGETQYF

CDR3 length: 14
V gene: TRBV28
CDR3 protein: CASSLHRGRDEQYF

CDR3 length: 13
V gene: TRBV18
CDR3 protein: CASSLGENTEAFF

CDR3 length: 16
V gene: TRBV9
CDR3 protein: CASSSQSGGSYNEQFF

CDR3 length: 16
V gene: TRBV5-4
CDR3 protein: CASSRSGLATYNEQFF

CDR3 length: 13
V gene: TRBV12-3/TRBV12-4
CDR3 protein: CASSSLNRGEAFF

CDR3 length: 16
V gene: TRBV2
CDR3 protein: CASSIFLAGGLNTQYF

CDR3 length: 14
V gene: TRBV6-5
CDR3 protein: CASSYSIQNYGYTF

CDR3 length: 15
V gene: TRBV7-6
CDR3 protein: CASSLPGQGTGELFF

CDR3 length: 14
V gene: TRBV19
CDR3 protein: CASSIPGANYGYTF

CDR3 length: 15
V gene: TRBV18
CDR3 protein: CASSPGLSYTGELFF

CDR3 length: 14
V gene: TRBV7-6
CDR3 protein: CASSPTGGREKLFF

CDR3 length: 16
V gene: TRBV7-2
CDR3 protein: CASSLGVAGVTGELFF

CDR3 length: 16
V gene: TRBV7-8
CDR3 protein: CASSLRQGAGNQPQHF

CDR3 length: 17
V gene: TRBV19
CDR3 protein: CASRPTGTGSGGNTIYF

CDR3 length: 13
V gene: TRBV20-1
CDR3 protein: CSASFGPRQPQHF

CDR3 length: 13
V gene: TRBV7-2
CDR3 protein: CASSLMGGEKLFF

CDR3 length: 17
V gene: TRBV9
CDR3 protein: CASSKTWDRVSADTQYF

CDR3 length: 16
V gene: TRBV6-4
CDR3 protein: CASRAPGLKVTGELFF

CDR3 length: 16
V gene: TRBV19
CDR3 protein: CASSEWGQLGSYEQYF